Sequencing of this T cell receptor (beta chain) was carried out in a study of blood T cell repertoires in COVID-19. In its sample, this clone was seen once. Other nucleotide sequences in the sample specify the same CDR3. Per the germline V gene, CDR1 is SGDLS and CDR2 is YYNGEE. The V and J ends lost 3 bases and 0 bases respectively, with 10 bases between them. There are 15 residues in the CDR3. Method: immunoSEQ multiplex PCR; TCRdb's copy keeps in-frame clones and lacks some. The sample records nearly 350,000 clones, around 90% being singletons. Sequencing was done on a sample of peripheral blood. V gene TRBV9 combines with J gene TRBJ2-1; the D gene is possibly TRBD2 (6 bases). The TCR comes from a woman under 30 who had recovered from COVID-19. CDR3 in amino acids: CASSASVSSYNEQFF. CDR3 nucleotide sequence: TGTGCCAGCAGCGCTAGCGTGAGCTCCTACAATGAGCAGTTCTTC.